The source of this T cell receptor (beta chain) is a study of T cells in localized non-small cell lung cancer. Findings of the study overall: Detection in adjacent lung was observed for a median about 56 of the top 100 tumor clones.

Profiling relied on immunoSEQ multiplex PCR, and the TCRdb table lists in-frame clones only, not all of them. The data contain about 82,000 clones, around 80% of them singletons. V was shortened by 11 bases and J by 1 base, with 11 bases between the two germline ends. The CDR3 totals 12 residues. Per germline, CDR1 LNHDA and CDR2 SQIVND (reference sequence). As concerns this clone: Its antigen is not identified.

Specimen: PBMCs, collected before any cancer treatment. The clonotype comes from a man aged 40 to 70 with stage II squamous cell lung carcinoma. This sequence joins TRBV19 and TRBJ1-1; unclear D gene. The CDR3 protein is CASSHTNTEAFF. Here the CDR3 DNA reads TGTGCCTCGTCTCATACGAACACTGAAGCTTTCTTT.